The T cell receptor beta chain described here comes from a study of response to subunit inactivated influenza vaccine (dated by TCRdb to the late 2010s). Background for the entire study: Deep quantitative T cell receptor repertoire profiling was used in the study to track responses to a trivalent subunit inactivated influenza vaccine. Study-level results and caveats: The authors suggested that each seasonal influenza vaccination may recruit only a limited number of new T cells.

In its sample, this clonotype was seen a few times. Its antigen specificity is not known. No much larger clone is present one base from it, and per-base qualities are unavailable. V gives up 4 bases and J gives up 5 bases, and the segment between their germline ends measures 12 bases. The CDR3 sequence holds 13 residues, the cysteine and phenylalanine included. Left in the record is the CDR3 DNA by itself, 39 bases read in frame from the first base. Reading the germline V gene gives CDR1 SGHRS and CDR2 YFSETQ. Libraries were built with RT-PCR. The data were produced on an Illumina HiSeq 2500. Using fastp trimming at Q25 and MiXCR clonotype assembly, TCRdb reanalyzed the public sequencing data and kept in-frame beta chains. Every CDR3 protein is listed once, alongside the most common genes and DNA of its rows. The sample includes 600,000 to 850,000 distinct CDR3 sequences, with approximately 14% observed a single time. 7.6% of the sample lies in the top ten.

The receptor was isolated from a man aged 50 to 60 who received an inactivated influenza vaccine. Donor details come from another sample of the same person, matched by shared clones. The specimen was PBMCs from blood, collected around two weeks before vaccination. The chain links TRBV5-1 with TRBJ1-2, with the D gene not clear enough to name. At the DNA level, the sequence is TGCGCCAGCAGCGCTACAATTGGGTATGGCTACACCTTC. It specifies CASSATIGYGYTF.